The source of this T cell receptor beta chain is a study of cytomegalovirus exposure and HLA in healthy donors. Study as a whole: A prior study identified approximately 120 million unique TCR beta sequences from 200 million or so T cells.

Points from the study as a whole: A later analysis revealed that TCR association rates differed between HLA loci, peaking at DRB1 and bottoming out at HLA-C. With later analysis, a missense DCLRE1C variant became linked to TCR beta V- and J-gene trimming. Apart from CMV serostatus, no immune exposure information was available.

The CDR3 is made up of 14 amino acids. Germline CDR1 MDHEN, CDR2 SYDVKM. The V gene lost 7 bases and the J gene lost 1 base, with 13 bases spanning the gap. A note on this clone: Its antigen remains unidentified.

PCR involved 60 Vbeta and 13 Jbeta primers. The repertoire was sequenced with immunoSEQ multiplex PCR; TCRdb's copy has only in-frame clones and lacks some. Of 150,000 or so clones detected, 65% to 85% appear once; the ten largest clones hold 2% to 2.5%. The sequencing input was PBMCs. The gene calls are TRBV28 and TRBJ1-2, with D possibly matching TRBD1 (5 bases). This clonotype originated in a man aged 50 to 59 in good health and CMV-seronegative. The CDR3 DNA is TGTGCCAGCACCAGAGACAGCCTTAACTATGGCTACACCTTC. This gives the protein CASTRDSLNYGYTF.